Here is one T cell receptor beta chain with its context. This table comes from immunoSEQ multiplex PCR, and its TCRdb copy is limited to in-frame clones, with some not included. The table records 45,000 to 55,000 clones, 80% to 95% of them present only once. This entry comes from a study of T cell changes during pregnancy in multiple sclerosis. The CDR3 is made up of 15 amino acids. Trimming took 4 bases from V and 6 from J; bases not matched to a gene: 10. Germline V gives CDR1 SGHAT, CDR2 FQNNGV. This sample comprised peripheral blood, obtained after pregnancy. The J gene is TRBJ1-2, the V gene TRBV11-2, with 8 bases fitting TRBD1. The TCR originated in a female donor with multiple sclerosis, enrolled in a pregnancy study. The CDR3 spells CASSSVRQGPNGYTF. In nucleotides, the CDR3 is TGTGCCAGCAGCTCCGTTAGACAGGGGCCGAATGGCTACACCTTC.